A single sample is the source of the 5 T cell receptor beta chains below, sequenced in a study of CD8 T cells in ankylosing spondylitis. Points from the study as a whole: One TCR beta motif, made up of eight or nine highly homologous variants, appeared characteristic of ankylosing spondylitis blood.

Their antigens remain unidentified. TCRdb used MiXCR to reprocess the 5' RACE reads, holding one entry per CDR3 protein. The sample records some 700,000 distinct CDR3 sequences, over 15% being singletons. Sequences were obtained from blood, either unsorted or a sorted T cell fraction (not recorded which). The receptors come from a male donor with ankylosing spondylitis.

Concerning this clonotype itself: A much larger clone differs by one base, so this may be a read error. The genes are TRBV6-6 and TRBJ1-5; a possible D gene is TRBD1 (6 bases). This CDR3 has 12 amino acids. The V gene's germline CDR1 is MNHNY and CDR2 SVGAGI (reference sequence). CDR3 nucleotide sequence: TGTGCCAGCACCAACGGTGGACAGCTCCAGCATTTT. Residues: CASTNGGQLQHF.

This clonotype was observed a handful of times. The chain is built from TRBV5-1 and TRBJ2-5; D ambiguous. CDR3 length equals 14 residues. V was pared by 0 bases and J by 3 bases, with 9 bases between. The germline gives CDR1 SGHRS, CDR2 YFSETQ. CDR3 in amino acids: CASSLVLGKETQYF. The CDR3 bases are TGCGCCAGCAGCTTGGTTCTGGGGAAAGAGACCCAGTACTTC.

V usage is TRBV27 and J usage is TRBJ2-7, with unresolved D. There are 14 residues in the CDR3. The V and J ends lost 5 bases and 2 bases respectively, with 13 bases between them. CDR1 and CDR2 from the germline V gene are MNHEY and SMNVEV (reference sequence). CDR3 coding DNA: TGTGCCAGCAGTCCATCGGGTAATACCTACGAGCAGTACTTC. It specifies CASSPSGNTYEQYF.

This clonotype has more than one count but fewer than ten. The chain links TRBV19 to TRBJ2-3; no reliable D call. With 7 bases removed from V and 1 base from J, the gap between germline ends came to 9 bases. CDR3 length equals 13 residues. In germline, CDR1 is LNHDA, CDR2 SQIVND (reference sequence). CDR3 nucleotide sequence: TGTGCCAGTATAGAGCCCGGCACAGATACGCAGTATTTT. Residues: CASIEPGTDTQYF.

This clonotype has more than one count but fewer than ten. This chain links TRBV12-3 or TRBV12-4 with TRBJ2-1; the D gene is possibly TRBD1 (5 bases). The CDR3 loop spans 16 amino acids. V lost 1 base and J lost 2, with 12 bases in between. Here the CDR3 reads CASSLGLQAPYNEQFF. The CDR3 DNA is TGTGCCAGCAGTTTAGGTTTACAGGCCCCCTACAATGAGCAGTTCTTC.